This T cell receptor beta chain was captured in a study of blood T cells in healthy people across ages. The study, taken as a whole, reports: The study regarded diversity estimates from one million T cells as underestimates.

Next came a second PCR, run for about 6 to 12 cycles, which used a sample-barcoded 5' primer along with a J-beta primer mix. Each TCR beta cDNA got a 12-nucleotide random molecular identifier. One entry per CDR3 protein results from TCRdb running MiXCR on the 5' RACE reads. The repertoire includes some 800,000 distinct CDR3 sequences, approximately 44% of them detected once, and roughly 19% sits in the top ten. Total RNA extraction produced at least 5 micrograms (per sample) for the study. To note about this clonotype: The antigen remains undetermined.

The sample comprised blood. The source of this sequence is a man aged 60-69 years in good health.

CDR3 coding DNA: TGTGCCAGCAGTTTCGGGACAGGGGCCACCGGGGAGCTGTTTTTT. It encodes CASSFGTGATGELFF. The V and J genes are TRBV28 and TRBJ2-2, with 10 bases identical to TRBD1. The germline CDR1 and CDR2 sequences are MDHEN and SYDVKM. The CDR3 is 15 amino acids. V lost 3 bases to trimming and J lost 4 bases; unmatched junction nucleotides: 2.